This entry lists 19 T cell receptor beta chains sequenced from one sample in a study of T cell repertoires in cytomegalovirus infection. TCRdb reanalysed the reads using MiXCR and keeps one entry per CDR3 protein. Found here are hundreds of thousands of distinct CDR3 sequences, roughly 12% of them singletons; the top ten hold about 10%. The sample was PBMCs. Receptors were obtained from a human donor in good health (CMV status not recorded). Some clones in this sample may be carry-over from other donors' samples.

This clonotype has a count of ten or more. The chain carries TRBV7-3 and TRBJ2-3; D gene uncertain. Trimming removed 5 bases at V and 5 bases at J, with 11 bases between. This CDR3 has 13 residues. The germline CDR1 and CDR2 sequences are SGHTA and FQGTGA. The CDR3 DNA sequence: TGTGCCAGCAGCCCCGGCGCAGGAGATACGCAGTATTTT. This codes for CASSPGAGDTQYF.

The rearrangement links TRBV2 to TRBJ2-2; D remains ambiguous. From germline, CDR1 is SNHLY and CDR2 FYNNEI. The V gene lost 10 bases and the J gene lost 6 bases, with 18 bases spanning the gap. The CDR3 consists of 14 residues. CDR3 DNA sequence: TGTGCCACCCCCGCAGGTCCTAGGGCCGGGGAGCTGTTTTTT. This encodes CATPAGPRAGELFF.

The sample holds many counts of this clonotype. The chain links TRBV19 to TRBJ2-3; a possible D gene is TRBD2 (5 bases). CDR1 LNHDA and CDR2 SQIVND come from the germline V gene (reference sequence). Between the trimmed V and J ends, which lost 10 bases and 10 bases, there was a span of 15 bases. This CDR3 contains 11 residues. CDR3 sequence (DNA): TGTGCCACTTCCCCCGGGATGGCGCAGTATTTT. Its translation is CATSPGMAQYF.

This clonotype was counted only a few times. The chain has TRBV15 and TRBJ2-1; 12 bases map to TRBD2. CDR3 size: 16 residues. V dropped 2 bases and J dropped 4; count of bases not matched to a gene: 3. Germline CDR1 is LNHNV and CDR2 is YYDKDF (reference sequence). CDR3 nucleotides: TGTGCCACCAGCAGAACCGGGACTAGCGGGTACAATGAGCAGTTCTTC. It specifies CATSRTGTSGYNEQFF. Full variable domain (rest looked up from reference TRBV15 and TRBJ2-1): DAMVIQNPRYQVTQFGKPVTLSCSQTLNHNVMYWYQQKSSQAPKLLFHYYDKDFNNEADTPDNFQSRRPNTSFCFLDIRSPGLGDTAMYLCATSRTGTSGYNEQFFGPGTRLTVL.

This clonotype was recorded many times. The rearrangement uses TRBV12-3 or TRBV12-4 and TRBJ1-3; tentatively, D is TRBD1 (5 bases). V gave up 4 bases and J gave up 4 bases, with 17 bases separating them. This CDR3 is built from 16 residues. CDR3 DNA: TGTGCCAGCAGTTCTCCATATGGGGGAAGAGGAAACACCATATATTTT. It is translated as CASSSPYGGRGNTIYF.

This clonotype was recorded many times. This chain joins TRBV7-8 and TRBJ2-7; 10 bases map to TRBD1. Germline V CDR1 and CDR2: SGHVS, FQNEAQ. J lost 3 bases, V lost 5 bases, and 10 bases had no gene match. CDR3 length: 16 residues. DNA for the CDR3: TGTGCCAGCAGCGGGTATGGGACAGGGGCCTTCTACGAGCAGTACTTC. Translation: CASSGYGTGAFYEQYF. The entire variable domain, with the rest obtained from reference TRBV7-8 and TRBJ2-7, is as follows: GAGVSQSPRYKVAKRGQDVALRCDPISGHVSLFWYQQALGQGPEFLTYFQNEAQLDKSGLPSDRFFAERPEGSVSTLKIQRTQQEDSAVYLCASSGYGTGAFYEQYFGPGTRLTVT.

This clonotype was recorded many times. The V gene is TRBV12-3 or TRBV12-4, the J gene TRBJ1-3; 7 nucleotides agree with TRBD1. The CDR3 is made up of 15 amino acids. The junction had 4 bases not matched to a gene; V was cut back by 2 bases and J by 3 bases. The CDR3 coding sequence is TGTGCCAGCAGTTTATGGACAGGAAGTGGAAACACCATATATTTT. It specifies CASSLWTGSGNTIYF.

The chain recombines TRBV5-5 with TRBJ2-1; D gene unclear. V was clipped by 3 bases and J by 9 bases, with 13 bases between them. From germline, CDR1 is SGHKS and CDR2 YYEKEE (reference sequence). The CDR3 sequence is 13 residues long. CDR3 bases: TGTGCCAGCAGCTGGGCGACCCCAGCTGAGCAGTTCTTC. Translation: CASSWATPAEQFF. Drawing the rest from reference TRBV5-5 and TRBJ2-1, the complete variable domain is DAGVTQSPTHLIKTRGQQVTLRCSPISGHKSVSWYQQVLGQGPQFIFQYYEKEERGRGNFPDRFSARQFPNYSSELNVNALLLGDSALYLCASSWATPAEQFFGPGTRLTVL.

J is TRBJ1-1 and V is TRBV20-1; 12 bases agree with TRBD1. Looked up from germline, CDR1 is DFQATT and CDR2 is SNEGSKA (reference sequence). The CDR3 is 14 amino acids. Trimming cost V 3 bases and J 9 bases; bases outside gene matches: 8. CDR3 residues: CSARAGTGGRKAFF. The CDR3 coding sequence is TGCAGTGCTAGGGCCGGGACAGGGGGCCGCAAAGCTTTCTTT.

Many counts were recorded for this clonotype. V gene TRBV11-2 combines with J gene TRBJ1-6; weak D call: TRBD1 (5 bases). Per the germline V gene, CDR1 is SGHAT and CDR2 is FQNNGV. Between the trimmed V and J ends, which lost 3 bases and 6 bases, there was a span of 12 bases. The CDR3 covers 15 residues. CDR3: CASSFQGDPNSPLHF. For the CDR3, the DNA is TGTGCCAGCAGCTTTCAGGGAGACCCTAATTCACCCCTCCACTTT.

This clonotype was seen repeatedly, ten times or more. The chain carries TRBV19 and TRBJ1-5; TRBD1 agrees at 9 bases. The CDR3 is made up of 15 amino acids. Unmatched junction bases numbered 8, after V lost 7 bases and J lost 4 bases. CDR1 and CDR2 from the germline V gene are LNHDA and SQIVND (reference sequence). CDR3 in amino acids: CASIWGQGANQPQHF. CDR3 sequence (DNA): TGTGCCAGTATTTGGGGACAGGGAGCAAATCAGCCCCAGCATTTT.

The chain is built from TRBV29-1 and TRBJ2-5, with 8 bases identical to TRBD2. Germline V gives CDR1 SQVTM, CDR2 ANQGSEA. This CDR3 is 15 amino acids long. Unmatched junction bases numbered 7, after V lost 2 bases and J lost 2 bases. The CDR3 sequence is CSVELPSGYQETQYF. In DNA, the CDR3 is TGCAGCGTTGAATTGCCTAGCGGGTATCAAGAGACCCAGTACTTC.

Regarding this clonotype: At one boundary the junction diverges from the germline segment, which might be a read error. The V and J genes are TRBV5-3 and TRBJ2-2; 10 nucleotides line up with TRBD2. TRBV5-3 is annotated as an ORF whose role is uncertain. This CDR3 contains 15 residues. CDR3 coding DNA: TGTACCAGCAGCGGGGGGGGGGTCAACACCGGGGAGCTGTTTTTT. Its translation: CTSSGGGVNTGELFF.

The CDR3 DNA follows: TGCAGTGCTATAGACAGCGGCCATTCACCCCTCCACTTT. Its protein product is CSAIDSGHSPLHF. The chain combines TRBV20-1 with TRBJ1-6; tentative D call: TRBD1 (5 bases). V dropped 4 bases and J dropped 8 bases, with 12 bases sitting between them. The CDR3 length is 13 residues. CDR1 DFQATT and CDR2 SNEGSKA come from the germline V gene (reference sequence).

At least ten counts were recorded for this clonotype. CDR3 coding DNA: TGTGCCAGCAACGACGGTGGGGCCCCCCGGGAGACCCAGTACTTC. It yields the protein CASNDGGAPRETQYF. This rearrangement joins TRBV2 to TRBJ2-5, with D perhaps matching TRBD1 (5 bases). Germline lookup yields CDR1 SNHLY and CDR2 FYNNEI. CDR3 length equals 15 residues. Between the trimmed V and J ends, which lost 7 bases and 5 bases, there was a span of 20 bases.

On this clonotype: This clone may be a read error of a much larger clone one base away. This sequence joins TRBV19 and TRBJ1-1; the D gene is possibly TRBD1 (6 bases). The CDR3 covers 14 residues. The germline CDR1 and CDR2 sequences are LNHDA and SQIVND (reference sequence). Written as DNA, the CDR3 is TGTGCCAGTAGTATAAACAGGGTGAACACTGAAGCTATCTTT. Protein product: CASSINRVNTEAIF. The full variable domain, its missing parts supplied by reference TRBV19 and TRBJ1-1, is DGGITQSPKYLFRKEGQNVTLSCEQNLNHDAMYWYRQDPGQGLRLIYYSQIVNDFQKGDIAEGYSVSREKKESFPLTVTSAQKNPTAFYLCASSINRVNTEAIFGQGTRLTVV.

This clonotype turned up a few times. This chain connects TRBV19 to TRBJ2-2; TRBD1 agrees at 7 bases. Trimming at V came to 2 bases and at J to 7 bases, leaving 4 bases not matched to a gene. The CDR3 sequence is 14 residues long. Germline lookup yields CDR1 LNHDA and CDR2 SQIVND (reference sequence). This CDR3 reads CASSIRQGGGELFF. Here the CDR3 DNA reads TGTGCCAGTAGTATAAGACAGGGCGGCGGGGAGCTGTTTTTT. The variable domain in full, with the rest retrieved from reference TRBV19 and TRBJ2-2, is DGGITQSPKYLFRKEGQNVTLSCEQNLNHDAMYWYRQDPGQGLRLIYYSQIVNDFQKGDIAEGYSVSREKKESFPLTVTSAQKNPTAFYLCASSIRQGGGELFFGEGSRLTVL.

The V call is TRBV13, the J call TRBJ1-1, with TRBD1 as a possible D gene (5 bases). CDR3 length: 14 amino acids. The germline V and J ends were trimmed by 5 bases and 11 bases, with 21 bases remaining between them. Germline values: CDR1 PRHDT, CDR2 FYEKMQ (reference sequence). The CDR3 DNA sequence: TGTGCCAGCAGCCTCACTCGACGGACAAAAGAGGCTTTCTTT. Protein: CASSLTRRTKEAFF.

This chain connects TRBV5-1 to TRBJ1-4; D is unresolved. Germline lookup yields CDR1 SGHRS and CDR2 YFSETQ. The CDR3 totals 14 residues. The V end lost 1 base, the J end lost 0 bases, and 4 bases lay between the germline ends. This CDR3 is CASSLNPTNEKLFF. The CDR3 nucleotides are TGCGCCAGCAGCTTGAACCCAACTAATGAAAAACTGTTTTTT.